The rows below give T cell receptor beta chains drawn from one sample of a study of shared clonotypes between healthy human individuals. This table comes from immunoSEQ multiplex PCR, and its TCRdb copy is limited to in-frame clones, with some not included. This sample has around 690,000 clones, with 90% found just once. Sequencing input: memory CD8+ T cells from PBMCs. Source of these receptors: a man aged 18 to 35 in good health. Some clones in this sample may be carry-over from other donors' samples. CDR3s include the opening cysteine and the closing phenylalanine or tryptophan. D genes are given only for firm matches. Clone size is shown for a subset of rows, as once, few, many or a class of expanded clone.

abundance	v_gene	j_gene	d_gene	CDR3aa	CDR3nt
.	TRBV4-3	TRBJ2-1	.	CASSQVASEQFF	TGCGCCAGCAGCCAAGTGGCGAGTGAGCAGTTCTTC
once	TRBV14	TRBJ1-4	.	CASSQVQGGEKLFF	TGTGCCAGCAGCCAAGTACAGGGAGGTGAAAAACTGTTTTTT
.	TRBV30	TRBJ1-5	TRBD1	CACSAGGTQPQHF	TGTGCCTGTTCTGCAGGGGGGACTCAGCCCCAGCATTTT
.	TRBV6-5	TRBJ2-7	.	CASSYSGGLRMYEQYF	TGTGCCAGCAGTTACTCGGGGGGACTCCGAATGTACGAGCAGTACTTC
.	TRBV11-2	TRBJ1-3	TRBD1	CASSSRTGEGAGNTIYF	TGTGCCAGCAGCTCTCGGACAGGGGAGGGTGCAGGAAACACCATATATTTT
few	TRBV30	TRBJ1-1	.	CAWSEGGADEAFF	TGTGCCTGGAGTGAGGGCGGAGCGGATGAAGCTTTCTTT
.	TRBV7-2	TRBJ2-7	TRBD1	CASSFFRGPYEQYF	TGTGCCAGCAGCTTTTTCAGGGGGCCCTACGAGCAGTACTTC
once	TRBV5-6	TRBJ1-2	.	CASSLGTGYGYTF	TGTGCCAGCAGCTTGGGGACGGGCTATGGCTACACCTTC
.	TRBV7-9	TRBJ1-2	.	CASSFKLGIRHGYTF	TGTGCCAGCAGCTTTAAGTTGGGGATACGGCATGGCTACACCTTC
.	TRBV4-3	TRBJ2-5	.	CASSQDWTEQETQYF	TGCGCCAGCAGCCAAGATTGGACAGAACAAGAGACCCAGTACTTC